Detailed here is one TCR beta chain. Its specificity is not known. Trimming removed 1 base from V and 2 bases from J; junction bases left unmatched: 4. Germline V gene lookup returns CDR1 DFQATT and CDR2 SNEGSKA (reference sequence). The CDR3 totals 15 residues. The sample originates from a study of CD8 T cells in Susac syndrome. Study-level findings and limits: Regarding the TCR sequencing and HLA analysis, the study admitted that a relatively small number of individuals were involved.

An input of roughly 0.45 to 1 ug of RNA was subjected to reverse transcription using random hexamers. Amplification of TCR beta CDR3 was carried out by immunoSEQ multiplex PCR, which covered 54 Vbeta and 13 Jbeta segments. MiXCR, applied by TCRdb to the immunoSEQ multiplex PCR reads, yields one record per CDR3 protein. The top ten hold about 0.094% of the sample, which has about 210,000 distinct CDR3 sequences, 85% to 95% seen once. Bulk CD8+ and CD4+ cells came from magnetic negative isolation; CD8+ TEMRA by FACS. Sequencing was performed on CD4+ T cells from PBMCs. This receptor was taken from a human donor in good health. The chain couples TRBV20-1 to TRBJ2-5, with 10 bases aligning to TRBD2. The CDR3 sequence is CSARAPAGGQETQYF. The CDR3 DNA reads TGCAGTGCTAGAGCCCCAGCGGGAGGGCAAGAGACCCAGTACTTC.